This T cell receptor beta chain is drawn from a study of shared clonotypes between healthy human individuals. Only CD45RO-negative cells positively selected for CCR7 counted as naive CD8 cells, so terminally differentiated effector memory CD45RA+ cells were excluded. All donors were Caucasian adults living in Nashville, Tennessee. Clones were sequenced by immunoSEQ multiplex PCR, and TCRdb holds only the in-frame ones, with some missing. The profile shows about 2.1 million clones, 93% of them singletons. This clonotype was sampled from a man in his late teens or twenties in good health. Some clones in this sample may be carry-over from other donors' samples. The sequenced sample consisted of naive CD8+ T cells from PBMCs.

CDR3 coding DNA: TGTGCCAGCAGTTCGGTTGGGGCGGTGGAGACCCAGTACTTC. This encodes CASSSVGAVETQYF. This chain links TRBV27 with TRBJ2-5, with a weak D call TRBD1 (5 bases). Between the trimmed V and J ends, which lost 4 bases and 5 bases, there was a span of 14 bases. The CDR3 extends over 14 amino acids. Germline-derived CDR1 and CDR2 are MNHEY and SMNVEV (reference sequence).